In this sample, the clone carrying this TCR beta chain turned up once. Its matching antigen is unknown. Sorted-subset replicate PCR reactions were performed with 150 to 200 ng DNA, corresponding to about 30,000 T cell genomes. The method was immunoSEQ multiplex PCR; TCRdb's version includes in-frame clones alone and lacks a portion of them. The sample has about 750,000 clones; roughly 92% are singletons. This specimen belongs to a study of shared clonotypes between healthy human individuals. V was pared by 0 bases and J by 3 bases, with 14 bases of the junction left unmatched. CDR1 MNHEY and CDR2 SMNVEV come from the germline V gene (reference sequence). The CDR3 spans 20 residues. Cells designated naive CD8 were CD45RO-negative and were positively selected for CCR7, with terminally differentiated effector memory CD45RA+ cells excluded. Findings and caveats of the study: Non-shared clonotypes had lower generation probabilities than those shared by all four donors. Rarefaction curves obtained for sorted subsets showed sequencing incomplete despite large depth. Tissue TCR repertoires likely differ from these blood-only repertoires.

The sample consisted of naive CD8+ T cells sorted from blood. This TCR derives from a man under 40 in good health. V is TRBV27 and J is TRBJ1-4; 9 bases agree with TRBD1. In DNA, the CDR3 is TGTGCCAGCAGTTTATCAGGATGGGACAGGGAGTATGGGGCTAATGAAAAACTGTTTTTT. Translation gives CASSLSGWDREYGANEKLFF.